These 23 T cell receptor beta chains share one sample of origin, sequenced in a study of cytomegalovirus exposure and HLA in healthy donors. Use of 60 Vbeta and 13 Jbeta primers characterized the PCR. This table comes from immunoSEQ multiplex PCR, and its TCRdb copy is limited to in-frame clones, with some not included. The sample totals some 130,000 clones; its top ten clones hold about 1.6%. What was sequenced was PBMCs. The receptors were sampled from a woman between 40 and 55 years old in good health and CMV-seronegative.

V is TRBV5-1 and J is TRBJ2-2; perhaps TRBD1 as D (6 bases). Germline assignment: CDR1 SGHRS and CDR2 YFSETQ. The CDR3 runs to 16 residues. The V gene lost 0 bases and the J gene lost 8 bases, with 17 bases spanning the gap. CDR3 nucleotide sequence: TGCGCCAGCAGCTTGGACCTCCCGGGACAAAGGGGGGAGCTGTTTTTT. Amino acid sequence: CASSLDLPGQRGELFF.

The rearrangement joins TRBV29-1 to TRBJ1-2; 7 positions agree with TRBD1. Germline CDR1 SQVTM, CDR2 ANQGSEA. This CDR3 has 13 amino acids. The ends lost 4 bases at V and 4 bases at J; junction bases unmatched: 6. The CDR3 nucleotides read TGCAGCGTTGGGGCAGGGGGAAGCTATGGCTACACCTTC. Its translation: CSVGAGGSYGYTF.

The rearrangement uses TRBV7-2 and TRBJ2-5; 7 positions match TRBD2. With V trimmed by 6 bases and J by 5 bases, 6 bases remained unmatched. The CDR3 has 13 amino acids. The V gene's germline CDR1 is SGHTA and CDR2 FQGNSA. The CDR3 here is CASRFSGTETQYF. For the CDR3, the DNA is TGTGCCAGCAGATTCAGCGGGACGGAGACCCAGTACTTC. The whole variable domain, filled in from reference TRBV7-2 and TRBJ2-5, reads GAGVSQSPSNKVTEKGKDVELRCDPISGHTALYWYRQSLGQGLEFLIYFQGNSAPDKSGLPSDRFSAERTGGSVSTLTIQRTQQEDSAVYLCASRFSGTETQYFGPGTRLLVL.

This sequence joins TRBV5-1 and TRBJ2-6; a possible D gene is TRBD1 (5 bases). Trimming removed 3 bases from V and 4 bases from J, with 8 bases in between. This CDR3 region has 14 residues. CDR1 SGHRS and CDR2 YFSETQ come from the germline V gene. CDR3 amino acids: CASSSGSGANVLTF. In DNA, the CDR3 is TGCGCCAGCAGCTCAGGGTCCGGGGCCAACGTCCTGACTTTC.

V usage is TRBV7-8 and J usage is TRBJ2-7; tentative D call: TRBD1 (6 bases). The CDR3 loop spans 15 amino acids. V was trimmed by 4 bases and J by 3 bases, leaving 16 bases between them. Germline CDR1 and CDR2: SGHVS and FQNEAQ. The CDR3 DNA is TGTGCCAGCAGCTCGCTACGACAGGCGAACTACGAGCAGTACTTC. It is translated as CASSSLRQANYEQYF.

This chain connects TRBV5-1 to TRBJ1-1; weak D call: TRBD1 (6 bases). With 4 bases removed from V and 0 bases from J, the gap between germline ends came to 13 bases. The germline gives CDR1 SGHRS, CDR2 YFSETQ. The CDR3 runs to 15 residues. CDR3 loop: CASSHRDIVNTEAFF. The CDR3 nucleotides are TGCGCCAGCAGCCACAGGGACATAGTGAACACTGAAGCTTTCTTT.

This rearrangement joins TRBV27 to TRBJ2-3; TRBD2 might be the D (6 bases). Germline CDR1 is MNHEY and CDR2 is SMNVEV (reference sequence). Trimming pared 2 bases from V and 4 bases from J, leaving 13 bases between. The CDR3 consists of 15 residues. CDR3 sequence: CASSLQRVRADTQYF. The CDR3 DNA follows: TGTGCCAGCAGTTTACAGCGGGTCCGGGCAGATACGCAGTATTTT.

CDR3 in amino acids: CASSPRGGHQETQYF. In DNA, the CDR3 is TGTGCCAGCTCACCCCGCGGAGGGCACCAAGAGACCCAGTACTTC. The chain links TRBV18 to TRBJ2-5; TRBD2 might be the D (6 bases). The ends were cut back, 3 bases at V and 0 bases at J, with 11 bases in the middle. The germline CDR1 and CDR2 sequences are KGHSH and LQKENI. The CDR3 is 15 residues long.

The chain carries TRBV5-8 and TRBJ2-7; weak D call: TRBD1 (6 bases). The CDR3 sequence is 15 residues long. Trimming stripped 4 bases from V and 4 bases from J, with 18 bases between. Germline loops: CDR1 SGHTS, CDR2 YDEGEE. CDR3 residues: CASSLRTAGVYEQYV. The CDR3 DNA follows: TGTGCCAGCAGCCTCAGGACAGCAGGAGTGTACGAGCAGTACGTC.

The chain carries TRBV2 and TRBJ1-2, with D possibly being TRBD1 (5 bases). Germline loops: CDR1 SNHLY, CDR2 FYNNEI. This CDR3 comprises 16 residues. V dropped 3 bases and J dropped 4 bases, with 18 bases sitting between them. CDR3 DNA: TGTGCCAGCAGTGAGCAGGCAGGGAGGACGGTCTATGGCTACACCTTC. This codes for CASSEQAGRTVYGYTF.

The V and J genes are TRBV19 and TRBJ1-4; unclear D gene. The CDR3 is 13 residues long. Germline CDR1 and CDR2: LNHDA and SQIVND (reference sequence). V was pared by 4 bases and J by 7 bases, with 10 bases between. The CDR3 DNA is TGTGCCAGTAGTACACGAGAGAGTGAAAAACTGTTTTTT. It translates to CASSTRESEKLFF.

The CDR3 region is CASSLSTSGGFYNEQFF. The CDR3 nucleotides are TGTGCCAGCAGCCTATCGACTAGCGGGGGGTTCTACAATGAGCAGTTCTTC. The rearrangement links TRBV7-3 to TRBJ2-1, with 13 bases lining up with TRBD2. This CDR3 is 17 amino acids long. The V and J ends lost 5 bases and 3 bases, in that order; junction bases with no gene match: 7. The germline V gene has CDR1 SGHTA and CDR2 FQGTGA.

The chain links TRBV7-2 to TRBJ1-6; D gene unclear. This CDR3 contains 11 residues. Trimming cost V 1 base and J 14 bases, with 6 bases left between them. In germline, CDR1 is SGHTA, CDR2 FQGNSA. CDR3 in DNA: TGTGCCAGCAGCTTAGGGCTTACCCTCCACTTT. Its protein is CASSLGLTLHF.

The chain employs TRBV18 and TRBJ2-5; the D gene is possibly TRBD2 (6 bases). Per germline, CDR1 KGHSH and CDR2 LQKENI. The CDR3 totals 12 residues. The V end was cut by 4 bases, the J end by 5 bases, with 8 bases between. The CDR3 DNA is TGTGCCAGCTCACTGGAGGGGGAGACCCAGTACTTC. This sequence encodes CASSLEGETQYF.

The V and J genes are TRBV11-2 and TRBJ1-6, with D tentatively TRBD1 (5 bases). Germline V CDR1 and CDR2: SGHAT, FQNNGV. V gave up 5 bases and J gave up 7 bases, with 18 bases separating them. This CDR3 is built from 16 residues. CDR3 protein: CASSPGEGSYNSPLHF. The CDR3 nucleotides read TGTGCCAGCAGCCCGGGAGAGGGGAGTTACAATTCACCCCTCCACTTT. Together with reference TRBV11-2 and TRBJ1-6, the CDR3 gives the full variable domain: EAGVAQSPRYKIIEKRQSVAFWCNPISGHATLYWYQQILGQGPKLLIQFQNNGVVDDSQLPKDRFSAERLKGVDSTLKIQPAKLEDSAVYLCASSPGEGSYNSPLHFGNGTRLTVT.

This chain connects TRBV4-1 to TRBJ1-4; a weak D match, TRBD1 (5 bases). V was pared by 3 bases and J by 5 bases, with 10 bases between. Germline assignment: CDR1 MGHRA and CDR2 YSYEKL. This CDR3 has 14 amino acids. The chain's CDR3 is CASSHGGGNEKLFF. The CDR3 DNA is TGCGCCAGCAGCCATGGGGGGGGGAATGAAAAACTGTTTTTT.

The chain has TRBV7-9 and TRBJ1-3; 9 nucleotides agree with TRBD1. V gave up 3 bases and J gave up 4 bases; unmatched junction bases: 1. Germline V gives CDR1 SEHNR, CDR2 FQNEAQ (reference sequence). The CDR3 length is 14 residues. CDR3 residues: CASSLGQGGNTIYF. The DNA of the CDR3 is TGTGCCAGCAGCTTGGGACAGGGAGGAAACACCATATATTTT.

A word on this clone: Sequence at one end of the junction differs from germline and may be a read error. This rearrangement joins TRBV7-7 to TRBJ2-1; TRBD1 or TRBD2 may be the D gene (5 bases each). CDR3 size: 13 residues. CDR1 SSHAT and CDR2 FNYEAQ come from the germline V gene (reference sequence). CDR3 nucleotide sequence: TGTGCTAGCAGCTTAGGGGAGAATTCGGAACGGTTCTTC. This gives the protein CASSLGENSERFF. The whole variable domain, remainder taken from reference TRBV7-7 and TRBJ2-1, is GAGVSQSPRYKVTKRGQDVTLRCDPISSHATLYWYQQALGQGPEFLTYFNYEAQPDKSGLPSDRFSAERPEGSISTLTIQRTEQRDSAMYRCASSLGENSERFFGPGTRLTVL.

The CDR3 DNA is TGTGCCAGCAGTCTGACAGGGGGAAGGCAGCCCCAGCATTTT. Protein product: CASSLTGGRQPQHF. The gene calls are TRBV28 and TRBJ1-5; 9 nucleotides line up with TRBD1. CDR3 length: 14 residues. V was pared by 5 bases and J by 7 bases, with 6 bases of the junction left unmatched. The germline gives CDR1 MDHEN, CDR2 SYDVKM.

This chain connects TRBV5-4 to TRBJ2-1; 10 bases map to TRBD2. This CDR3 has 15 residues. V was pared by 3 bases and J by 4 bases, with 4 bases of the junction left unmatched. Germline lookup yields CDR1 SGHNT and CDR2 YYREEE (reference sequence). The CDR3 loop is CASSSGTSEYNEQFF. CDR3 sequence (DNA): TGTGCCAGCAGCTCCGGGACTAGCGAGTACAATGAGCAGTTCTTC. The whole variable domain, filled in from reference TRBV5-4 and TRBJ2-1, reads ETGVTQSPTHLIKTRGQQVTLRCSSQSGHNTVSWYQQALGQGPQFIFQYYREEENGRGNFPPRFSGLQFPNYSSELNVNALELDDSALYLCASSSGTSEYNEQFFGPGTRLTVL.

The chain combines TRBV5-5 with TRBJ1-1; D is perhaps TRBD1 (6 bases). The germline V gene has CDR1 SGHKS and CDR2 YYEKEE (reference sequence). Trimming shortened V by 4 bases and J by 6 bases, and 16 bases separated the two germline ends. There are 14 residues in the CDR3. The CDR3 loop is CASSRVGGAAEAFF. The CDR3 DNA sequence: TGTGCCAGCAGCAGGGTCGGGGGGGCCGCTGAAGCTTTCTTT.

The chain recombines TRBV10-3 with TRBJ2-2; 11 nucleotides align to TRBD1. Germline-derived CDR1 and CDR2 are ENHRY and SYGVKD. The CDR3 is 18 residues long. V lost 6 bases and J lost 3; bases outside the gene matches: 12. The CDR3 DNA reads as TGTGCCATCAGGCCCTGGACAGGGGGCCCGGGAGACACCGGGGAGCTGTTTTTT. It encodes CAIRPWTGGPGDTGELFF.

The rearrangement links TRBV5-4 to TRBJ1-2; D may be TRBD1 (5 bases). The germline CDR1 and CDR2 sequences are SGHNT and YYREEE (reference sequence). The germline V and J ends were trimmed by 1 base and 2 bases, with 12 bases remaining between them. This CDR3 has 15 amino acids. The CDR3 DNA reads as TGTGCCAGCAGCTTGTCCGGGGGGAACAACTATGGCTACACCTTC. It specifies CASSLSGGNNYGYTF.